The clone carrying this T cell receptor (beta chain) was recorded many times. Its antigen is not known. The germline V gene has CDR1 DFQATT and CDR2 SNEGSKA (reference sequence). Trimming cost V 6 bases and J 2 bases, with 13 bases left between them. The CDR3 sequence is 13 residues long. This sample is part of a study of regulatory T cells in long-lasting Graves disease. Building of the TCR beta libraries involved iRepertoire HTBI primers and Arm-PCR of CDR3 regions. TCRdb reanalysed the multiplex PCR reads using MiXCR and keeps one entry per CDR3 protein. The sample shows fewer than 500,000 distinct CDR3 sequences, around 16% of them seen only once. The time point here: newly diagnosed GD, antithyroid drugs for less than 3 months. RNA from PBMCs was the source of the TCR library. Study-wide findings and caveats: Repertoires from persistent disease leaned toward TRBV28, TRBJ1-2 and TRBJ2-5. The study examined only peripheral blood, not thyroid tissue.

These data were also reused for a study on T cells in Graves' hyperthyroidism and ophthalmopathy. That study reports: The TCR CDR3 first-round RT-PCR relied on the HTBI primer set.

The clonotype was recovered from a man between 35 and 55 years old with Graves disease. J is TRBJ2-5 and V is TRBV20-1, with D tentatively TRBD1 (6 bases). Sample: peripheral blood mononuclear cells (PBMCs), taken at new diagnosis, from a patient treated with antithyroid drugs. The CDR3 region is CSAAETGQETQYF. CDR3 coding DNA: TGCAGTGCGGCGGAGACAGGACAAGAGACCCAGTACTTC.